This T cell receptor (beta chain) is drawn from a study of blood T cell repertoires in COVID-19. Overall study: The origin of the acute and convalescent COVID-19 samples was the United States, Italy and Spain. T cells, B-cell-depleted T cells, or PBMCs provided the cDNA or gDNA that served as material.

This CDR3 is built from 17 residues. J was trimmed by 0 bases and V by 2 bases; bases with no gene match: 6. CDR1 is LNHDA, CDR2 SQIVND, per germline (reference sequence). Authors' processing steps: It was from reference gene primer amplification that nucleated cell counts were estimated. This table comes from immunoSEQ multiplex PCR, and its TCRdb copy is limited to in-frame clones, with some not included. That table gives V, J and clone size, and the DNA gave D and trimming. The sample has approximately 350,000 clones, around 91% seen once. The source is a young woman who had recovered from COVID-19. The sequencing input was peripheral blood. J is TRBJ2-1 and V is TRBV19; 8 positions match TRBD2. CDR3 sequence reads: CASSIMGGRNSYNEQFF. The CDR3 DNA reads as TGTGCCAGTAGTATAATGGGCGGGAGGAACTCCTACAATGAGCAGTTCTTC.